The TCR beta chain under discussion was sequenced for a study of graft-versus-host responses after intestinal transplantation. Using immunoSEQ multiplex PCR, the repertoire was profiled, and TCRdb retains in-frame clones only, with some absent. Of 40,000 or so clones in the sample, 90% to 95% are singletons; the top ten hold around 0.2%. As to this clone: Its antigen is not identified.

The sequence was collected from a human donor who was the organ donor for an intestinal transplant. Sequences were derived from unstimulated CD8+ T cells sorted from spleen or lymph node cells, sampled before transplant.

CDR3 DNA: TGTGCCAGCAGCGGAAGCGGGGGCTATACCTACGAGCAGTACTTC. Translated: CASSGSGGYTYEQYF. The chain combines TRBV6-5 with TRBJ2-7, with 8 nucleotides matching TRBD2. The CDR3 has 15 residues. Unmatched junction bases numbered 9, after V lost 6 bases and J lost 2 bases. Germline V CDR1 and CDR2: MNHEY, SVGAGI.